The rows below give T cell receptor beta chains drawn from one sample of a study of beta chain features in type 1 diabetes. The assay was immunoSEQ multiplex PCR, and TCRdb's table has in-frame clones only and misses some. In the table there are over 350,000 clones, approximately 16% of which are singletons. The source material was naive CD4+ T cells from blood. These receptors all stem from a young woman in good health. CDR3s leave out the opening cysteine and the closing phenylalanine or tryptophan. D genes are given only for firm matches.

cdr3_aa	v_call	j_call	d_call
ASRQGRYNEQF	TRBV5-1	TRBJ2-1	TRBD1
ASSPRGPYEQY	TRBV2	TRBJ2-7	TRBD1
ASSEQGVRYEQY	TRBV2	TRBJ2-7	-
ASSPSRGLQETQY	TRBV18	TRBJ2-5	-
ASSSRTSGSYEQY	TRBV7-2	TRBJ2-7	TRBD2
ASSLEPSHTFDTQY	TRBV7-9	TRBJ2-3	-
ASGRRDPGQGLTEAF	TRBV12-5	TRBJ1-1	TRBD1
ASSLGTNYGYT	TRBV28	TRBJ1-2	-
ASSPRTGQETQY	TRBV14	TRBJ2-5	TRBD1
ASSVTSGGNEQF	TRBV5-1	TRBJ2-1	TRBD2
AWSEFSSGNTIY	TRBV30	TRBJ1-3	-
ATSRDGTVRGEAF	TRBV15	TRBJ1-1	-
ASSWMGLDQPQH	TRBV5-6	TRBJ1-5	-
ASSSTGGQETQY	TRBV5-5	TRBJ2-5	TRBD1
ASSVDRANTGELF	TRBV5-5	TRBJ2-2	TRBD1